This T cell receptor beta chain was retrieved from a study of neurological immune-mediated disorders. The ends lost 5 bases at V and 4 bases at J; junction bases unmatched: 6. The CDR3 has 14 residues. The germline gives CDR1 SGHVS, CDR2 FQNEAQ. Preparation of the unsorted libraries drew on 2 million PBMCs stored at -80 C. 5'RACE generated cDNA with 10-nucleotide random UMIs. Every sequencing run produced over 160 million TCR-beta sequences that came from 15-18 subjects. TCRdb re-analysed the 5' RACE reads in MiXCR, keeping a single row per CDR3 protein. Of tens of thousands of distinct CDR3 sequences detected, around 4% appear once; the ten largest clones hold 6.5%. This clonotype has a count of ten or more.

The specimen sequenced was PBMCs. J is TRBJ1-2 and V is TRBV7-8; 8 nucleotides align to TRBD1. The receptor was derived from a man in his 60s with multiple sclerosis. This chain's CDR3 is CASSVRGLSYGYTF. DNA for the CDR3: TGTGCCAGCAGCGTCAGGGGGCTAAGCTATGGCTACACCTTC.